This T cell receptor (beta chain) was captured in a study of radiation and T cells in renal cell carcinoma (dated by TCRdb to 2019 to 2021). Describing the broader study: Samples came from a clinical trial, in which primary renal cell carcinomas received 15 Gy stereotactic body radiation therapy followed by nephrectomy 4 weeks later. In total, 50 to 60 samples underwent TCR beta sequencing: some 26 tumors plus 27 peripheral blood samples. A total of 4,016,671 unique CDR3 nucleotide sequences, encoding 2.5 million to 3 million unique CDR3 amino acid sequences, were found across all 55 or so samples.

The time point label of this sample denotes: baseline pretreatment blood. The label giving this sample's treatment or condition can be read as: 15 Gy SBRT to primary tumor, nephrectomy 4 weeks later. To track tumor-enriched clonotypes, serial peripheral blood was sampled from radiation-treated patients at baseline and at 2 weeks and 4 weeks after SBRT. Every patient had renal cell carcinoma of clear cell pathology. Genomic DNA for TCR sequencing was prepared using the QIAamp DNA Blood Mini Kit (Qiagen). The analyses included only samples that passed all quality control checks. Results and caveats for the whole study, not just this receptor: Because no pretreatment tumor biopsies were available, whether clonotypes were present in the tumor at baseline could not be determined. The single-armed trial design could not address effects of radiation dose or scheduling on the TCR repertoire. Top tumor clonotypes rose in blood from baseline to 2 weeks post-radiation, then contracted by 4 weeks, suggesting transient expansion of tumor-resident clones. Dynamics of the blood repertoire were not tracked past 4 weeks after treatment.

Sequences MNHEY (CDR1) and SMNVEV (CDR2) are obtained from the germline V gene (reference sequence). The CDR3 holds 14 amino acids from the cysteine to the phenylalanine. Only the CDR3 DNA stays, 42 bases, in frame from base 1. V is cut by 5 bases and J by 4 bases, and the space between the germline ends is 15 bases. Following the manufacturer's recommendations, the immunoSEQ kit was used to generate TCR beta libraries from genomic DNA. For library preparation, a first multiplex PCR was performed with proprietary primers, followed by a second PCR in which unique barcodes were added, and bead cleanups were performed after each round. Each sample batch included a kit-provided positive control reaction and a negative control reaction. The final libraries were assessed on an Agilent 4200 TapeStation D1000 ScreenTape, pooled by volume, and quantified by qPCR. Sequencing ran on an Illumina NextSeq500 with a MidOutput 150-cycle cartridge, using 156 Read1 and 15 Index1 cycles with kit custom primers. The pooled library was loaded at around 1 pM with a roughly 20% PhiX control spike-in. In the original analysis: Vendor-processed data were analyzed in R, and a clonotype was defined as all T cells sharing the same CDR3 nucleotide sequence. In the clone abundance analyses, frequencies in each sample were normalized to that sample's 10,000 most abundant clones. Public T cell clones, averaging fewer than five per sample, were removed before analysis. A difference in abundance of at least 32-fold between compartments was used to define tumor-enriched and baseline blood-enriched clonotypes. Clonotypes expanded or contracted between blood time points were identified with a beta-binomial differential abundance model. Similarity between tumor and blood repertoires was quantified using the Baroni-Urbani and Buser coefficient, and groups were compared with two-tailed Wilcoxon tests in R. TCRdb carries this immuneACCESS record with in-frame sequences only. Its versions omit some clonotypes, under half of them owing to an unresolved V gene in the studies checked, with the rest unexplained. V, J and clone size are those of that table, while D and trimming were read from the DNA. Counted in this sample were some 50,000 clones; roughly 84% of them appeared once. The ten largest clones capture 30% to 35% of the sample.

In this sample, this clone turned up a few times. It has no known antigen specificity. Qualities for individual bases were not recorded, and no much larger clone is one base off. This receptor was taken from an older woman with renal cell carcinoma. This sequence uses TRBV27 and TRBJ2-7, with the D segment identity uncertain. This sample comprised blood, obtained from a patient whose treatment included radiotherapy and nephrectomy. This receptor has the CDR3 CASSLSAEYYEQYF. The sequenced DNA: TGTGCCAGCAGTCTTTCGGCCGAATATTACGAGCAGTACTTC.